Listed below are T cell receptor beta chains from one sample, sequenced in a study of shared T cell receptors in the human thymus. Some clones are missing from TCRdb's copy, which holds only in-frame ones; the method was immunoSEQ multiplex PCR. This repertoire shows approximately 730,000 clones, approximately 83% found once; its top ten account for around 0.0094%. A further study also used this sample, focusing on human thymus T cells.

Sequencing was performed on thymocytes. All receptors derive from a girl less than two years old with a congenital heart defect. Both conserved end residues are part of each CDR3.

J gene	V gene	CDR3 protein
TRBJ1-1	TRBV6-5	CASSRDSFYTEAFF
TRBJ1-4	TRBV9	CASSVGIGGPNEKLFF
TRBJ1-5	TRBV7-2	CASSLQPLTGRNQPQHF
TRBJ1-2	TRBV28	CASITGTVGFDGYTF
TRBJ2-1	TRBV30	CAWSMGGEFFDEQFF
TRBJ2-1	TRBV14	CASSQEKGRTGNFDEQFF
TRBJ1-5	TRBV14	CASSQGQGRNQPQHF
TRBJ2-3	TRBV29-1	CSVFSLAGAPSSTDTQYF
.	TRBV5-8	CASSRGTGGEQYF
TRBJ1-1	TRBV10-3	CAISETRTGLEGRRAFF
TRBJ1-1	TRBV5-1	CASSLSGLLNTEAFF
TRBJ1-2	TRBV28	CASSLGSGQPPDNYGYTF
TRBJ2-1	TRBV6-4	CASRQGRSDDEQFF
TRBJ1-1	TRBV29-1	CSVVFETGVNTEAFF
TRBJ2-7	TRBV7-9	CASINSGGKGSYEQYF
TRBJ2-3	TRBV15	CATSTAALKDRGTDTQYF
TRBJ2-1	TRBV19	CASSLGTGWGNEQFF
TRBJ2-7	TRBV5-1	CASSLAQTYEQYF
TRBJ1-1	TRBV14	CASSRGGGNTEAFF
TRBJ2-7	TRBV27	CASSSFGTGSHEQYF
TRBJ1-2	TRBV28	CASSHRDRGLGNYGYTF
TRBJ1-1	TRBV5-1	CASSLFSNTEAFF
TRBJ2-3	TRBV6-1	CASSEAQTRTSTDTQYF
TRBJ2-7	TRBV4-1	CASSQGRGEQYF
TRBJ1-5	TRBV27	CASSLSKGTGNLIQPQHF
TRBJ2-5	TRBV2	CASSWTSGGVETQYF
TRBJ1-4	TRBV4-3	CASSQEHPVDRVNEKLFF
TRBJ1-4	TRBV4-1	CASSQKRYRGAGEKLFF
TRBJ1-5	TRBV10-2	CASSEGREAQPQHF
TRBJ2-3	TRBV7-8	CASSLGRPQVVGSIDTQYF
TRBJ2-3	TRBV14	CASSETSGGGSDTQYF
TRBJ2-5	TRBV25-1	CASSEPSSGPGGTQYF
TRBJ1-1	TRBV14	CASSLWTGQGRKGTEAFF
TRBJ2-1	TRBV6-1	CASSEAPGGPSFEQFF
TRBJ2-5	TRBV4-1	CASSQDNGLAGGPQETQYF
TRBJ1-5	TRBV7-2	CASSGEDRAGSNQPQHF
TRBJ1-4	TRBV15	CATSREDMDISTNEKLFF
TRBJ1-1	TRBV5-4	CASSLGLGVTEAFF
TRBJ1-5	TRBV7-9	CASSRAPPPQHF
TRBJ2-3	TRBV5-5	CASENGRVSTDTQYF
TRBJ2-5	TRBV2	CASSEIRGSETQYF
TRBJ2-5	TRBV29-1	CSGWRGGRETQYF
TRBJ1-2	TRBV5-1	CASSLANEGGYGYTF
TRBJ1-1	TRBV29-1	CSVAPAVTEAFF
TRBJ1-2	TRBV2	CASSVGGSGGYTF
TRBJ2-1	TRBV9	CASSVAKEAGGPAVYNEQFF
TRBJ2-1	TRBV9	CASGTGLFLNEQFF
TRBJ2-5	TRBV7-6	CASSRQQGSEVTQYF
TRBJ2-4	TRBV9	CASSVGGGGGRTKNIQYF
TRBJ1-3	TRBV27	CASSSTPRGLISGNTIYF
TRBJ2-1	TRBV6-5	CASSPNRVYNNEQFF
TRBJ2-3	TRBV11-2	CASSSRGASGDPDTQYF
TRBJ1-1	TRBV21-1	CASSNSGKGVCTEAFF
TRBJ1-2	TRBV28	CASSSDRTGYTF
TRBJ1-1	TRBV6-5	CASSGLMGAVEAFF
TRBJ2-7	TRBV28	CASTDRGGNRIITYEQYF